One and the same sample provided the 25 T cell receptor beta chains below, sequenced in a study of shared clonotypes between healthy human individuals. Only in-frame clones appear in the TCRdb table, and some are missing; sequencing was by immunoSEQ multiplex PCR. The sample includes 750,000 to 1,000,000 clones, 85% to 95% seen only once; the top ten take about 24%. CD45RO-negative, CCR7-positively selected cells formed the naive CD8 fraction, excluding terminally differentiated effector memory CD45RA+ cells. The sample taken for sequencing was naive CD8+ T cells sorted from blood. These receptors were obtained from a man in his thirties or forties in good health.

The chain employs TRBV6-6 and TRBJ1-2; a possible D gene is TRBD1 (6 bases). Deletions cut 0 bases from V and 6 bases from J, with 11 bases between. Germline CDR1 reads MNHNY; CDR2 reads SVGAGI (reference sequence). This CDR3 comprises 14 residues. The CDR3 DNA reads TGTGCCAGCAGTTACTCGAGGGGGGGAGATGGCTACACCTTC. Residues: CASSYSRGGDGYTF.

The chain has TRBV29-1 and TRBJ2-5, with D possibly being TRBD2 (6 bases). The CDR3 is made up of 15 amino acids. Per the germline V gene, CDR1 is SQVTM and CDR2 is ANQGSEA. V lost 3 bases, J lost 3 bases, and 17 bases lay in between. The CDR3 DNA reads TGCAGCGTTGATTTGGGGCTAGCGACTGAAGAGACCCAGTACTTC. As protein: CSVDLGLATEETQYF.

This chain connects TRBV7-9 to TRBJ2-2; weak D call: TRBD2 (5 bases). Trimming stripped 5 bases from V and 6 bases from J, with 7 bases between. The CDR3 is made up of 12 amino acids. CDR1 and CDR2 from the germline V gene are SEHNR and FQNEAQ (reference sequence). Here the CDR3 DNA reads TGTGCCAGCAGCGGAGGACCCGGGGAGCTGTTTTTT. Translation gives CASSGGPGELFF.

The rearrangement joins TRBV4-1 to TRBJ2-2; D perhaps matches TRBD2 (6 bases). This CDR3 is 14 amino acids long. The germline V gene encodes CDR1 MGHRA and CDR2 YSYEKL. Trimming left V 4 bases short and J 6 bases short, with 12 bases between. CDR3 bases: TGCGCCAGCAGCCTCATGGGCGGGGCCGGGGAGCTGTTTTTT. This encodes CASSLMGGAGELFF.

The chain joins TRBV30 to TRBJ2-4; D assignment may be TRBD1 or TRBD2 (6 bases each). Germline V lookup: CDR1 GTSNPN, CDR2 SVGIG (reference sequence). The V end was cut by 4 bases, the J end by 5 bases, with 12 bases between. The CDR3 is made up of 13 amino acids. As DNA, the CDR3 is TGTGCCTGGAACGGGGGCGCAGAAAACATTCAGTACTTC. It encodes CAWNGGAENIQYF.

The chain recombines TRBV19 with TRBJ2-2, with 9 bases lining up with TRBD1. This CDR3 is 17 amino acids long. The V gene's germline CDR1 is LNHDA and CDR2 SQIVND (reference sequence). J was trimmed by 5 bases and V by 7 bases; bases with no gene match: 14. The DNA of the CDR3 is TGTGCCAGTACCTTCCCAGTAAGGACAGGGGCGACCGGGGAGCTGTTTTTT. Encoded protein: CASTFPVRTGATGELFF.

The gene calls are TRBV7-3 and TRBJ2-3; no definite D call. Germline CDR1 SGHTA, CDR2 FQGTGA. This CDR3 has 14 amino acids. Trimming shortened V by 5 bases and J by 6 bases, and 15 bases separated the two germline ends. CDR3 nucleotide sequence: TGTGCCAGCAGCCCCGGACCGACGACGGATACGCAGTATTTT. Translation: CASSPGPTTDTQYF.

V usage is TRBV5-4 and J usage is TRBJ2-3; the D gene is possibly TRBD2 (6 bases). V was pared by 3 bases and J by 1 base, with 18 bases between. Germline V gene sequence: CDR1 SGHNT, CDR2 YYREEE (reference sequence). The CDR3 spans 17 residues. CDR3 sequence (DNA): TGTGCCAGCAGCTCCTGGGTTATAGCGGATGGCACAGATACGCAGTATTTT. It is translated as CASSSWVIADGTDTQYF.

This chain links TRBV15 with TRBJ2-1; D is undetermined. The CDR3 covers 16 residues. The germline V gene has CDR1 LNHNV and CDR2 YYDKDF (reference sequence). V was cut by 1 base and J by 2 bases, with 12 bases left in between. For the CDR3, the DNA is TGTGCCACCAGCAGAGGGGCTTCTCCCACCTACAATGAGCAGTTCTTC. It specifies CATSRGASPTYNEQFF.

CDR3 loop: CSGLGGTGSSYEQYF. For the CDR3, the DNA is TGCAGCGGATTGGGGGGGACAGGTTCTTCCTACGAGCAGTACTTC. The rearrangement uses TRBV29-1 and TRBJ2-7; maybe TRBD1 (8 bases). Germline loops: CDR1 SQVTM, CDR2 ANQGSEA. Deletions cut 7 bases from V and 1 base from J, with 20 bases between. The CDR3 consists of 15 residues.

This chain connects TRBV7-9 to TRBJ2-1; 14 bases fit TRBD2. V was pared by 5 bases and J by 1 base, with 7 bases of the junction left unmatched. This CDR3 spans 18 amino acids. The germline V gene encodes CDR1 SEHNR and CDR2 FQNEAQ (reference sequence). The CDR3 reads CASSLPGLAGESYNEQFF. The CDR3 region has the DNA TGTGCCAGCAGCCTTCCGGGACTAGCGGGAGAGTCCTACAATGAGCAGTTCTTC.

This clone has only a few counts. V and J are TRBV7-2 and TRBJ2-2; no clear D. This CDR3 is 12 amino acids long. The germline V gene has CDR1 SGHTA and CDR2 FQGNSA. Trimming shortened V by 3 bases and J by 5 bases, and 4 bases separated the two germline ends. The CDR3, as DNA: TGTGCCAGCAGCTTTTGGACCGGGGAGCTGTTTTTT. Translated, it gives CASSFWTGELFF.

V and J are TRBV27 and TRBJ2-7; TRBD2 matches at 12 bases. The germline CDR1 and CDR2 sequences are MNHEY and SMNVEV (reference sequence). This CDR3 has 17 amino acids. Trimming took 2 bases from V and 2 from J; bases not matched to a gene: 7. Here the CDR3 DNA reads TGTGCCAGCAGTTTAGGACTAGCGGGGATCCCACCCTACGAGCAGTACTTC. This gives the protein CASSLGLAGIPPYEQYF.

As for this clone: At one end, the junction sequence differs from germline, possibly due to a read error. This chain links TRBV7-7 with TRBJ2-7, with TRBD1 identical over 8 bases. The germline gives CDR1 SSHAT, CDR2 FNYEAQ (reference sequence). This CDR3 comprises 15 residues. The CDR3 reads CASSLGQGPAYEQYF. The CDR3 bases are TGTGCTAGCAGCTTAGGACAGGGACCGGCCTACGAGCAGTACTTC. The whole variable domain, filled in from reference TRBV7-7 and TRBJ2-7, reads GAGVSQSPRYKVTKRGQDVTLRCDPISSHATLYWYQQALGQGPEFLTYFNYEAQPDKSGLPSDRFSAERPEGSISTLTIQRTEQRDSAMYRCASSLGQGPAYEQYFGPGTRLTVT.

This sequence joins TRBV27 and TRBJ2-1; the D call may be TRBD1 or TRBD2 (6 bases each). CDR3 size: 13 residues. V lost 3 bases, J lost 7 bases, and 10 bases lay in between. The germline V gene encodes CDR1 MNHEY and CDR2 SMNVEV (reference sequence). The CDR3 protein is CASSFLGGNEQFF. CDR3 DNA: TGTGCCAGCAGTTTCTTAGGGGGGAATGAGCAGTTCTTC.

To note about this clone: Within the sample, other DNA sequences also encode this same CDR3. The chain recombines TRBV5-5 with TRBJ2-7; 7 bases fit TRBD1. Germline V lookup: CDR1 SGHKS, CDR2 YYEKEE (reference sequence). The V gene end was trimmed by 3 bases and the J gene end by 3 bases; junction bases not matched to a gene: 6. CDR3 length equals 14 residues. The CDR3 bases are TGTGCCAGCAGCTCAAGGGACAGCTTCTACGAGCAGTACTTC. This codes for CASSSRDSFYEQYF.

The V call is TRBV19, the J call TRBJ1-2, with D perhaps matching TRBD1 (5 bases). The V gene lost 9 bases and the J gene lost 3 bases, with 11 bases spanning the gap. The CDR3 covers 12 residues. Germline CDR1 LNHDA, CDR2 SQIVND (reference sequence). CDR3 amino acids: CARLGVDYGYTF. The CDR3 region has the DNA TGTGCCAGACTGGGGGTGGACTATGGCTACACCTTC.

This clone was observed a single time. V is TRBV10-3 and J is TRBJ2-7; weak D call: TRBD2 (6 bases). The CDR3 runs to 13 residues. Germline V CDR1 and CDR2: ENHRY, SYGVKD. V was pared by 6 bases and J by 5 bases, with 14 bases between. CDR3 in amino acids: CAISLGGPDEQYF. In nucleotides, the CDR3 is TGTGCCATCAGCCTCGGAGGGCCGGACGAGCAGTACTTC.

This chain uses TRBV7-9 with TRBJ2-7; 7 bases are a match to TRBD1. V dropped 0 bases and J dropped 9; count of bases not matched to a gene: 2. This CDR3 comprises 12 residues. Germline V lookup: CDR1 SEHNR, CDR2 FQNEAQ (reference sequence). DNA for the CDR3: TGTGCCAGCAGCTTAGCAGGGGGCGGGCAGTACTTC. Protein sequence: CASSLAGGGQYF.

This chain uses TRBV2 with TRBJ2-7, with unresolved D. The CDR3 sequence is 14 residues long. V was shortened by 3 bases and J by 0 bases, with 9 bases between the two germline ends. CDR1 SNHLY and CDR2 FYNNEI come from the germline V gene. CDR3 sequence (DNA): TGTGCCAGCAGTGACAGACTCCTCTCCTACGAGCAGTACTTC. Its translation is CASSDRLLSYEQYF. Drawing the rest from reference TRBV2 and TRBJ2-7, the complete variable domain is EPEVTQTPSHQVTQMGQEVILRCVPISNHLYFYWYRQILGQKVEFLVSFYNNEISEKSEIFDDQFSVERPDGSNFTLKIRSTKLEDSAMYFCASSDRLLSYEQYFGPGTRLTVT.

This clone was counted a single time. This sample includes further DNA sequences coding for the same CDR3. This chain connects TRBV7-9 to TRBJ1-3, with D unresolved. The CDR3 has 12 residues. V lost 3 bases to trimming and J lost 4 bases, with 4 bases between them. The germline CDR1 and CDR2 sequences are SEHNR and FQNEAQ (reference sequence). The CDR3 coding sequence is TGTGCCAGCAGCTTTGACGGAAACACCATATATTTT. The encoded protein is CASSFDGNTIYF.

This clone appeared a single time. The V call is TRBV6-6, the J call TRBJ2-7; 9 nucleotides agree with TRBD2. This CDR3 has 15 amino acids. Germline V gene data show CDR1 as MNHNY and CDR2 as SVGAGI (reference sequence). Trimming took 0 bases from V and 6 from J; bases not matched to a gene: 6. The CDR3 DNA sequence: TGTGCCAGCAGTTACTCTGGCGGGAGGGGGGTCGAGCAGTACTTC. This translates into CASSYSGGRGVEQYF.

The chain employs TRBV7-8 and TRBJ1-4; D unresolved. Germline assignment: CDR1 SGHVS and CDR2 FQNEAQ. The CDR3 has 13 amino acids. Trimming took 5 bases from V and 5 from J, leaving 9 bases between them. The CDR3 protein is CASSLPNNEKLFF. The CDR3 DNA follows: TGTGCCAGCAGCCTACCTAACAATGAAAAACTGTTTTTT.

The genes are TRBV14 and TRBJ2-4; the D is unclear. CDR3 size: 17 residues. Trimming removed 3 bases at V and 0 bases at J, with 15 bases between. Germline assignment: CDR1 SGHDN and CDR2 FVKESK. CDR3 coding DNA: TGTGCCAGCAGCCACCCGAGTGGGTCACTAGCCAAAAACATTCAGTACTTC. Its translation: CASSHPSGSLAKNIQYF.

The gene calls are TRBV28 and TRBJ2-7, with 7 positions matching TRBD2. From germline, CDR1 is MDHEN and CDR2 SYDVKM. CDR3 length equals 16 residues. The J segment lost 2 bases and the V segment lost 3 bases, leaving 10 bases of the junction unmatched. The DNA for the CDR3 is TGTGCCAGCAGTTTTGCTAGCGGAGAGGGAACCTACGAGCAGTACTTC. Translating gives CASSFASGEGTYEQYF.